Below, one T cell receptor (beta chain) is given with its context. The antigen is undetermined. Method: immunoSEQ multiplex PCR; TCRdb's copy keeps in-frame clones and lacks some. The sample records roughly 200,000 clones, roughly 73% being singletons. These data originate in a study of cytotoxic CD8 clonotypes in ibrutinib-treated CLL. General observations from the study: Baseline-level clonality went beyond age-matched healthy donors and moved in step with circulating CD8+ T-cell counts.

Cryopreserved PBMCs were the source of around 2 micrograms of genomic DNA, which went to TCR beta libraries. The material sequenced was PBMCs, taken after 12 months of ibrutinib treatment. The sequence was collected from a human donor with chronic lymphocytic leukemia.

CDR3: CASSDGRANTEAFF. The CDR3, as DNA: TGTGCCAGCAGTGACGGCAGGGCGAACACTGAAGCTTTCTTT. This rearrangement joins TRBV6-1 to TRBJ1-1, with a weak D call TRBD1 (5 bases). Trimming stripped 3 bases from V and 1 base from J, with 9 bases between. Germline-derived CDR1 and CDR2 are MNHNS and SASEGT. CDR3 size: 14 residues.